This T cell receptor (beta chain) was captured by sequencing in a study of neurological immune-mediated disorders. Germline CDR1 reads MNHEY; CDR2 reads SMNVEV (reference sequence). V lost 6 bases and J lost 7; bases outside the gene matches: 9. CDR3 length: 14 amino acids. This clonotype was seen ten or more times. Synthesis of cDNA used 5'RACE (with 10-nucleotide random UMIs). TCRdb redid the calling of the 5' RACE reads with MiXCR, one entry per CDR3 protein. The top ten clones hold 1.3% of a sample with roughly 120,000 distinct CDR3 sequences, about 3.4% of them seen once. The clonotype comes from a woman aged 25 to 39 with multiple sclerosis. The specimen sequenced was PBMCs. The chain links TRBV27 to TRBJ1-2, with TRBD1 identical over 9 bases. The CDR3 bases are TGTGCCAGCAGAAGGGACAGGGCCCTTGGTGGCTACACCTTC. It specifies CASRRDRALGGYTF.